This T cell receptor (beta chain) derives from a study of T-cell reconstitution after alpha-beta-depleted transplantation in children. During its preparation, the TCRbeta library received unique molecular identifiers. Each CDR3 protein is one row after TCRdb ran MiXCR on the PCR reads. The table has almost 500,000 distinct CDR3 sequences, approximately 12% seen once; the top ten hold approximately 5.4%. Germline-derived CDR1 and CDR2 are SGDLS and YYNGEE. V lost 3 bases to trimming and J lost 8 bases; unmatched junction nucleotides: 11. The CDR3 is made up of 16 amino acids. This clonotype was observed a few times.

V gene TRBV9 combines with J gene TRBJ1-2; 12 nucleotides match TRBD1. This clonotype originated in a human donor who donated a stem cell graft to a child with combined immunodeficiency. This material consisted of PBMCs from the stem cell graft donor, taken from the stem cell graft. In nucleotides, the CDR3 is TGTGCCAGCAGCGACCCGTCCGGGACAGGGGGCGAAGGCTACACCTTC. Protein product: CASSDPSGTGGEGYTF.